These 31 T cell receptor beta chains came from one sample sequenced in a study of cytomegalovirus exposure and HLA in healthy donors. PCR employed 60 Vbeta and 13 Jbeta primers. This table comes from immunoSEQ multiplex PCR, and its TCRdb copy is limited to in-frame clones, with some not included. This sample yields more than 95,000 clones, of which around 80% are seen a single time; around 0.99% belongs to the top ten. Source material: PBMCs. All receptors come from a woman aged 25-40 years in good health and CMV-seronegative.

This chain joins TRBV4-2 and TRBJ1-1; TRBD1 matches 9 bases. V shed 4 bases and J 7 bases; nucleotides not matched to a gene: 7. CDR3 length: 14 amino acids. CDR1 LGHNA and CDR2 YNFKEQ come from the germline V gene. As DNA, the CDR3 is TGTGCCAGCAGCCTGGACCGGGACAGGGATGAAGCTTTCTTT. As protein: CASSLDRDRDEAFF.

V and J are TRBV5-1 and TRBJ2-5; 9 nucleotides align to TRBD1. Trimming cost V 1 base and J 5 bases; bases outside gene matches: 6. The CDR3 has 15 residues. Looked up from germline, CDR1 is SGHRS and CDR2 is YFSETQ. The CDR3 reads CASSLRGQGGETQYF. DNA of the CDR3: TGCGCCAGCAGCTTGAGGGGACAGGGTGGCGAGACCCAGTACTTC.

This clone was seen only once. The chain links TRBV18 to TRBJ1-1; 9 bases agree with TRBD1. Trimming removed 5 bases from V and 8 bases from J; junction bases left unmatched: 3. Germline CDR1 is KGHSH and CDR2 is LQKENI. This CDR3 is built from 12 residues. The DNA for the CDR3 is TGTGCCAGCTCAACCGGACAGGGGGAAGCTTTCTTT. This translates into CASSTGQGEAFF.

This rearrangement joins TRBV18 to TRBJ1-1; tentative D call: TRBD1 (6 bases). Germline V gene sequence: CDR1 KGHSH, CDR2 LQKENI. With 3 bases removed from V and 4 bases from J, the gap between germline ends came to 12 bases. The CDR3 extends over 14 amino acids. The CDR3 loop reads CASSPAGDITEAFF. CDR3 coding DNA: TGTGCCAGCTCACCGGCAGGGGATATCACTGAAGCTTTCTTT.

This clone was seen repeatedly, ten times or more. CDR3: CASSPAKQDTEKLFF. CDR3 DNA: TGTGCCAGCTCACCGGCAAAACAGGATACTGAAAAACTGTTTTTT. The chain couples TRBV18 to TRBJ1-4; TRBD1 might be the D (5 bases). This CDR3 region has 15 residues. Looked up from germline, CDR1 is KGHSH and CDR2 is LQKENI. With 3 bases removed from V and 7 bases from J, the gap between germline ends came to 15 bases.

In this sample, this clone turned up once. The V call is TRBV4-2, the J call TRBJ2-1, with 12 bases fitting TRBD2. In germline, CDR1 is LGHNA, CDR2 YNFKEQ. Losses at the gene ends were 1 base for V and 7 bases for J; bases not matched to a gene: 5. CDR3 size: 16 residues. CDR3 sequence: CASSQGLAGGQNEQFF. In DNA, the CDR3 is TGTGCCAGCAGCCAAGGTCTAGCGGGGGGGCAGAATGAGCAGTTCTTC.

The CDR3 DNA sequence: TGTGCCAGCAGCTCGCAGACAGGTTTCTATAGCAATCAGCCCCAGCATTTT. This codes for CASSSQTGFYSNQPQHF. This chain links TRBV7-8 with TRBJ1-5; the D gene is possibly TRBD1 (6 bases). V gave up 4 bases and J gave up 0 bases, with 16 bases separating them. CDR1 SGHVS and CDR2 FQNEAQ come from the germline V gene. This CDR3 has 17 amino acids.

This clone was recorded once. The V call is TRBV2, the J call TRBJ2-3, with D possibly matching TRBD2 (6 bases). This CDR3 comprises 14 residues. Trimming removed 7 bases at V and 8 bases at J, with 19 bases between. Germline CDR1 reads SNHLY; CDR2 reads FYNNEI. The CDR3 DNA reads as TGTGCCAGCATCCTTACTCTTCCCGGGGGTACGCAGTATTTT. Protein sequence: CASILTLPGGTQYF.

The chain is built from TRBV10-3 and TRBJ2-5; D might be TRBD1 (6 bases). This CDR3 spans 12 amino acids. Germline V CDR1 and CDR2: ENHRY, SYGVKD. V shed 11 bases and J shed 0 bases, with 10 bases lying between them. In DNA form, the CDR3 reads TGTGCCTCTCGACAGGACCAAGAGACCCAGTACTTC. This gives the protein CASRQDQETQYF.

This clone was counted only a few times. The rearrangement joins TRBV9 to TRBJ1-4; 9 bases align to TRBD1. Germline assignment: CDR1 SGDLS and CDR2 YYNGEE. V trimming: 4 bases; J trimming: 0 bases; junction bases outside the gene matches: 4. This CDR3 has 16 residues. CDR3 sequence reads: CASSTTGGATNEKLFF. CDR3 nucleotides: TGTGCCAGCAGCACCACAGGGGGCGCAACTAATGAAAAACTGTTTTTT.

The V call is TRBV6-6, the J call TRBJ1-2, with 8 bases fitting TRBD1. This CDR3 has 15 amino acids. Germline V gives CDR1 MNHNY, CDR2 SVGAGI (reference sequence). Trimming took 6 bases from V and 6 from J; bases not matched to a gene: 12. The CDR3 DNA follows: TGTGCCAGCAGCCCGCGACAGGGGAAATTGGATGGCTACACCTTC. It specifies CASSPRQGKLDGYTF.

This clone was counted a few times. V is TRBV11-2 and J is TRBJ2-1; D ambiguous. V lost 5 bases and J 2 bases, leaving 7 bases between the germline ends. CDR1 and CDR2 (germline): SGHAT, FQNNGV. The CDR3 has 13 residues. The CDR3 reads CASSTGTYNEQFF. CDR3 nucleotide sequence: TGTGCCAGCAGCACTGGTACCTACAATGAGCAGTTCTTC.

This chain connects TRBV19 to TRBJ1-5; 9 bases are a match to TRBD1. CDR1 and CDR2 (germline): LNHDA, SQIVND (reference sequence). J lost 6 bases, V lost 6 bases, and 12 bases had no gene match. This CDR3 comprises 16 residues. The CDR3 sequence: CASRHSGTGRSQPQHF. The CDR3, as DNA: TGTGCCAGTAGGCACTCCGGGACAGGGAGAAGTCAGCCCCAGCATTTT.

V usage is TRBV29-1 and J usage is TRBJ1-5; D is ambiguous. CDR1 SQVTM and CDR2 ANQGSEA come from the germline V gene. This CDR3 region has 12 residues. Deletions cut 4 bases from V and 1 base from J, with 5 bases between. The CDR3 nucleotides are TGCAGCGTTGGAGGCAGCAATCAGCCCCAGCATTTT. Its protein product is CSVGGSNQPQHF.

This chain uses TRBV5-1 with TRBJ2-2, with TRBD2 identical over 10 bases. V gave up 2 bases and J gave up 6 bases; unmatched junction bases: 4. Germline loops: CDR1 SGHRS, CDR2 YFSETQ. CDR3 size: 15 residues. CDR3 sequence reads: CASSLLAGSAGELFF. In DNA form, the CDR3 reads TGCGCCAGCAGCTTACTAGCGGGAAGCGCCGGGGAGCTGTTTTTT.

The V gene is TRBV6-1, the J gene TRBJ2-1, with 10 positions matching TRBD2. V shed 2 bases and J 4 bases; nucleotides not matched to a gene: 2. The germline CDR1 and CDR2 sequences are MNHNS and SASEGT. This CDR3 spans 15 amino acids. DNA for the CDR3: TGTGCCAGCAGTGAAAGCGGGGGGGCTTACAATGAGCAGTTCTTC. Translating gives CASSESGGAYNEQFF.

This chain connects TRBV7-6 to TRBJ2-7; no clear D. CDR3 length: 11 amino acids. Germline lookup yields CDR1 SGHVS and CDR2 FNYEAQ. Trimming pared 5 bases from V and 3 bases from J, leaving 5 bases between. The CDR3 spells CASSPGYEQYF. As DNA, the CDR3 is TGTGCCAGCAGCCCAGGCTACGAGCAGTACTTC.

About this clone itself: Different DNA sequences within this sample yield the same CDR3. The V gene is TRBV4-1, the J gene TRBJ2-7, with a tentative D call TRBD1 (6 bases). Germline lookup yields CDR1 MGHRA and CDR2 YSYEKL. The CDR3 runs to 15 residues. V dropped 1 base and J dropped 2 bases, with 12 bases sitting between them. CDR3 in DNA: TGCGCCAGCAGCCAAGGGCCAGGACAGACCTACGAGCAGTACTTC. Translation gives CASSQGPGQTYEQYF.

This clone was seen a few times. The rearrangement links TRBV7-2 to TRBJ2-7, with 7 bases lining up with TRBD2. J lost 1 base, V lost 5 bases, and 5 bases had no gene match. From germline, CDR1 is SGHTA and CDR2 FQGNSA. This CDR3 contains 14 residues. CDR3 coding DNA: TGTGCCAGCAGCCGTAGCGGGCATTCCTACGAGCAGTACTTC. Translating gives CASSRSGHSYEQYF. Supplemented by reference TRBV7-2 and TRBJ2-7, the full variable domain reads GAGVSQSPSNKVTEKGKDVELRCDPISGHTALYWYRQSLGQGLEFLIYFQGNSAPDKSGLPSDRFSAERTGGSVSTLTIQRTQQEDSAVYLCASSRSGHSYEQYFGPGTRLTVT.

The rearrangement links TRBV2 to TRBJ1-1, with TRBD1 matching 10 bases. Germline V lookup: CDR1 SNHLY, CDR2 FYNNEI. The CDR3 spans 15 residues. Losses at the gene ends were 5 bases for V and 8 bases for J; bases not matched to a gene: 11. CDR3 protein: CASSSGPGQGWEAFF. CDR3 nucleotide sequence: TGTGCCAGCAGTTCCGGGCCGGGACAGGGGTGGGAAGCTTTCTTT. Supplemented by reference TRBV2 and TRBJ1-1, the full variable domain reads EPEVTQTPSHQVTQMGQEVILRCVPISNHLYFYWYRQILGQKVEFLVSFYNNEISEKSEIFDDQFSVERPDGSNFTLKIRSTKLEDSAMYFCASSSGPGQGWEAFFGQGTRLTVV.

This clone was detected only a few times. J is TRBJ1-2 and V is TRBV7-2, with a possible D match to TRBD1 (6 bases). The V gene lost 2 bases and the J gene lost 8 bases, with 12 bases spanning the gap. This CDR3 region has 13 residues. Germline loops: CDR1 SGHTA, CDR2 FQGNSA. CDR3 DNA: TGTGCCAGCAGCTTAAACAGGGCCGGAGGCTACACCTTC. Its translation: CASSLNRAGGYTF.

V gene TRBV2 combines with J gene TRBJ2-2, with D tentatively TRBD2 (7 bases). Germline V CDR1 and CDR2: SNHLY, FYNNEI. Trimming removed 5 bases from V and 2 bases from J, with 15 bases in between. The CDR3 consists of 16 residues. CDR3 residues: CASSSRGGVNTGELFF. The CDR3 nucleotides are TGTGCCAGCAGTTCGAGGGGGGGGGTCAACACCGGGGAGCTGTTTTTT.

This chain uses TRBV7-8 with TRBJ2-5; 12 nucleotides line up with TRBD1. The CDR3 covers 17 residues. Germline CDR1 is SGHVS and CDR2 is FQNEAQ. The J segment lost 9 bases and the V segment lost 5 bases, leaving 16 bases of the junction unmatched. In DNA, the CDR3 is TGTGCCAGCAGCACACCCTGGGGGACAGGGGGCTTTGAGGCCCAGTACTTC. It encodes CASSTPWGTGGFEAQYF.

The chain recombines TRBV11-3 with TRBJ2-5; 10 bases match TRBD2. CDR1 and CDR2 (germline): SGHNT, YENEEA. V was pared by 5 bases and J by 2 bases, with 5 bases of the junction left unmatched. The CDR3 contains 15 residues. CDR3 sequence (DNA): TGTGCCAGCAGCACCTGGACTAGCGGACAAGAGACCCAGTACTTC. It translates to CASSTWTSGQETQYF.

The chain links TRBV11-1 to TRBJ2-3; weak D call: TRBD2 (7 bases). V shed 3 bases and J shed 5 bases, with 15 bases lying between them. The germline V gene has CDR1 SGHAT and CDR2 FQDESV (reference sequence). This CDR3 region has 15 residues. CDR3 DNA sequence: TGTGCCAGCAGCTTCGGGGGGCGGTCCGGAGATACGCAGTATTTT. It specifies CASSFGGRSGDTQYF. Drawing the rest from reference TRBV11-1 and TRBJ2-3, the complete variable domain is EAEVAQSPRYKITEKSQAVAFWCDPISGHATLYWYRQILGQGPELLVQFQDESVVDDSQLPKDRFSAERLKGVDSTLKIQPAELGDSAMYLCASSFGGRSGDTQYFGPGTRLTVL.

J is TRBJ1-5 and V is TRBV5-6; 7 positions agree with TRBD1. Per germline, CDR1 SGHDT and CDR2 YYEEEE. With 4 bases clipped from V and 0 bases from J, the junction kept 13 bases outside the gene matches. The CDR3 spans 18 residues. The CDR3 spells CASSGSRDRVYSNQPQHF. CDR3 sequence (DNA): TGTGCCAGCAGCGGGTCCCGAGACAGGGTCTATAGCAATCAGCCCCAGCATTTT.

J is TRBJ1-4 and V is TRBV5-4; 7 bases fit TRBD1. J gave up 7 bases and V 2 bases, and 5 bases lay outside the gene matches. Germline assignment: CDR1 SGHNT and CDR2 YYREEE (reference sequence). The CDR3 totals 14 residues. This CDR3 reads CASSLGGQSEKLFF. The CDR3 nucleotides are TGTGCCAGCAGCTTAGGGGGACAGTCTGAAAAACTGTTTTTT.

V usage is TRBV28 and J usage is TRBJ2-5, with a tentative D call TRBD2 (5 bases). The CDR3 length is 15 residues. In germline, CDR1 is MDHEN, CDR2 SYDVKM. Trimming pared 5 bases from V and 3 bases from J, leaving 16 bases between. The CDR3 bases are TGTGCCAGCAGTCCCCTCTTAGCGTGGGAAGAGACCCAGTACTTC. Its protein product is CASSPLLAWEETQYF.

The chain has TRBV6-5 and TRBJ2-3; unclear D gene. Deletions cut 4 bases from V and 4 bases from J, with 6 bases between. The CDR3 spans 12 residues. Germline V gene lookup returns CDR1 MNHEY and CDR2 SVGAGI. The CDR3 coding sequence is TGTGCCAGCAGTTCGAGCGCAGATACGCAGTATTTT. Translation gives CASSSSADTQYF.

This sequence joins TRBV28 and TRBJ2-2, with a tentative D call TRBD2 (6 bases). This CDR3 is 15 amino acids long. Germline V gene data show CDR1 as MDHEN and CDR2 as SYDVKM. Deletions cut 2 bases from V and 0 bases from J, with 7 bases between. For the CDR3, the DNA is TGTGCCAGCAGTTTAGCGGGGCCGAACACCGGGGAGCTGTTTTTT. This gives the protein CASSLAGPNTGELFF.

The V and J genes are TRBV6-6 and TRBJ2-1, with a weak D call TRBD1 (6 bases). Trimming removed 7 bases from V and 5 bases from J, with 9 bases in between. CDR1 and CDR2 from the germline V gene are MNHNY and SVGAGI (reference sequence). The CDR3 contains 12 residues. The CDR3 sequence: CASKDRNNEQFF. In DNA, the CDR3 is TGTGCCAGCAAGGACAGAAACAATGAGCAGTTCTTC.